A selection of T cell receptor beta chains follows, all from one sample in a study of T cell responses to AZD1222 COVID-19 vaccine. TCRdb's copy holds only in-frame clones and misses some; the assay was immunoSEQ multiplex PCR. The repertoire holds over 150,000 clones, with approximately 94% as singletons. Here the sequenced sample was peripheral blood, taken 28 days after the second AZD1222 dose. All receptors derive from an adult who received the AZD1222 COVID-19 vaccine. CDR3s include the opening cysteine and the closing phenylalanine or tryptophan. Fields, in order: V gene, clone size, J gene, D gene, CDR3 protein, CDR3 DNA. The D gene is left open where the match is weak. Rows give clone size only sometimes, using once, few, many, or a class for an expanded clone.

TRBV7-9	-	TRBJ1-3	-	CASSLANTGTDSGNTIYF	TGTGCCAGCAGCTTAGCGAATACCGGGACGGACTCTGGAAACACCATATATTTT
TRBV12-3/TRBV12-4	-	TRBJ1-1	-	CASSPQGNTEAFF	TGTGCCAGCAGTCCACAGGGGAACACTGAAGCTTTCTTT
TRBV27	-	TRBJ1-1	-	CASSLLQGPEAFF	TGTGCCAGCAGTTTATTGCAAGGGCCTGAAGCTTTCTTT
TRBV5-1	-	TRBJ1-2	-	CASSLGTGQGWRGYTF	TGCGCCAGCAGCTTGGGGACCGGTCAAGGATGGAGAGGCTACACCTTC
TRBV6-2/TRBV6-3	-	TRBJ2-5	-	CASSPAGAGQETQYF	TGTGCCAGCAGTCCCGCGGGGGCAGGTCAAGAGACCCAGTACTTC
TRBV9	-	TRBJ2-2	TRBD2	CASSPRGGSGTGELFF	TGTGCCAGCAGCCCTCGGGGGGGGAGTGGCACCGGGGAGCTGTTTTTT
TRBV9	-	TRBJ1-1	TRBD1	CASSAQGADTEAFF	TGTGCCAGCAGCGCGCAGGGGGCGGACACTGAAGCTTTCTTT
TRBV6-5	-	TRBJ1-2	TRBD1	CASSWDSRYGYTF	TGTGCCAGCAGTTGGGACAGCCGTTATGGCTACACCTTC
TRBV7-6	-	TRBJ1-1	TRBD1	CASSRDRDTEAFF	TGTGCCAGCAGCCGCGACAGGGACACTGAAGCTTTCTTT
TRBV12-5	-	TRBJ2-7	-	CASGLLGLYEQYF	TGTGCTAGTGGTTTGCTAGGGTTATACGAGCAGTACTTC
TRBV28	-	TRBJ1-5	-	CASRSGNQPQHF	TGTGCCAGCAGGAGCGGGAATCAGCCCCAGCATTTT
TRBV7-9	few	TRBJ2-5	TRBD1	CASSQMRDRVETQYF	TGTGCCAGCAGCCAAATGCGGGACAGGGTGGAGACCCAGTACTTC
TRBV28	-	TRBJ2-7	-	CATLSGTQLFGDSYEQYF	TGTGCCACCCTGTCCGGGACTCAACTTTTTGGGGACTCCTACGAGCAGTACTTC
TRBV6-5	-	TRBJ2-5	-	CASSYSNRKETQYF	TGTGCCAGCAGTTACTCTAACCGAAAGGAGACCCAGTACTTC
TRBV18	-	TRBJ1-5	-	CASSTNRGAEQPQHF	TGTGCCAGCTCAACGAACCGGGGGGCGGAGCAGCCCCAGCATTTT
TRBV11-1	-	TRBJ2-7	TRBD1	CASSLADRGSYEQYF	TGTGCCAGCAGCTTAGCCGACAGGGGGAGCTACGAGCAGTACTTC
TRBV19	-	TRBJ2-7	TRBD1	CASSRGGGEQYF	TGTGCCAGTAGTAGAGGGGGCGGCGAGCAGTACTTC
TRBV7-2	-	TRBJ2-1	TRBD1	CASSLVPGQGSNEQFF	TGTGCCAGCAGCTTAGTCCCTGGACAGGGGTCCAATGAGCAGTTCTTC
TRBV9	-	TRBJ2-3	-	CASQGGSTDTQYF	TGTGCCAGCCAGGGGGGGAGCACAGATACGCAGTATTTT
TRBV28	-	TRBJ1-1	-	CASPGRRDKGSMNTEAFF	TGTGCCAGTCCGGGACGGCGGGACAAAGGTTCCATGAACACTGAAGCTTTCTTT
TRBV10-3	-	TRBJ2-2	-	CAITPGPNTGELFF	TGTGCCATCACCCCCGGGCCGAACACCGGGGAGCTGTTTTTT
TRBV7-9	-	TRBJ2-3	TRBD2	CASSLTRTSGGNSTDTQYF	TGTGCCAGCAGTCTTACGAGGACTAGCGGGGGGAATAGCACAGATACGCAGTATTTT
TRBV25-1	-	TRBJ2-1	-	CASSGYTGFYEQFF	TGTGCCAGCAGTGGATATACAGGGTTTTATGAGCAGTTCTTC
TRBV16	-	TRBJ1-1	-	CASSQARSWTEAFF	TGTGCCAGCAGCCAAGCAAGGAGTTGGACTGAAGCTTTCTTT
TRBV2	-	TRBJ1-3	TRBD1	CATGTGRSGNTIYF	TGTGCCACCGGGACAGGGAGGTCTGGAAACACCATATATTTT
TRBV5-8	-	TRBJ1-2	-	CASSLDLQGRYGYTF	TGTGCCAGCAGCTTGGACCTACAGGGTAGATATGGCTACACCTTC
TRBV7-8	-	TRBJ1-2	TRBD1	CASSLYRTGGDGYTF	TGTGCCAGCAGCTTGTATAGGACAGGGGGTGATGGCTACACCTTC
TRBV2	-	TRBJ1-5	-	CASRGGGLDSQPQHF	TGTGCCAGCAGGGGAGGGGGTTTGGACTCTCAGCCCCAGCATTTT
TRBV5-8	-	TRBJ1-1	TRBD1	CASSVGQGWRAEAFF	TGTGCCAGCAGCGTTGGACAGGGCTGGAGGGCTGAAGCTTTCTTT
TRBV19	-	TRBJ1-6	TRBD1	CASQRQGTNSPLHF	TGTGCCAGCCAAAGACAGGGTACGAATTCACCCCTCCACTTT
TRBV23-1	-	TRBJ2-6	TRBD1	CASTKTGVSGANVLTF	TGCGCCAGCACGAAGACAGGGGTGTCTGGGGCCAACGTCCTGACTTTC
TRBV19	-	TRBJ1-1	-	CASSPFGGANTEAFF	TGTGCCAGTAGTCCCTTTGGAGGGGCGAACACTGAAGCTTTCTTT
TRBV6-5	-	TRBJ1-1	-	CASSYSNTEAFF	TGTGCCAGCAGTTACTCGAACACTGAAGCTTTCTTT
TRBV6-5	-	TRBJ1-1	-	CASRNTVNTEAFF	TGTGCCAGCAGGAATACAGTGAACACTGAAGCTTTCTTT
TRBV21-1	-	TRBJ1-2	-	CASSGGYTF	TGTGCCAGCAGCGGTGGCTACACCTTC